A selection of T cell receptor beta chains follows, all from one sample in a study of cytomegalovirus exposure and HLA in healthy donors. Assay used: immunoSEQ multiplex PCR; TCRdb lists only in-frame clones, some missing. The sample carries under 200,000 clones, about 72% recorded once. Sequencing used PBMCs. These receptors came from a man aged 45-60 years in good health and CMV-seropositive. The conserved cysteine and the conserved F or W are not part of the CDR3 here. The D gene is left open where the match is weak.

D	V	J	CDR3
TRBD2	TRBV10-3	TRBJ2-3	AISRTSGGVTDTQY
-	TRBV6-1	TRBJ1-4	ASNRVTNEKLF
TRBD1	TRBV9	TRBJ2-1	ASSGGQGDNPLYNEQF
-	TRBV18	TRBJ1-2	ASSPIGGVNGGYT
-	TRBV5-1	TRBJ2-3	ASGTGSFTDTQY
-	TRBV28	TRBJ1-5	ASPSRGGPQH
-	TRBV5-4	TRBJ2-5	ASSLHPQETQY
TRBD1	TRBV7-9	TRBJ1-3	ASSPDRVSGNTIY
-	TRBV7-8	TRBJ2-1	ASSLLAYNEQF
-	TRBV30	TRBJ1-2	AWAGGVYGYT
TRBD1	TRBV5-4	TRBJ1-2	ASSWMGQGNYGYT
-	TRBV27	TRBJ1-2	ASSFSPASANRDGYGYT
-	TRBV29-1	TRBJ1-1	SVQNTEAF
TRBD1	TRBV11-2	TRBJ1-6	ASSLGTGIGSPLH
TRBD2	TRBV10-2	TRBJ2-3	ASNPSGTSGRTQY
TRBD1	TRBV6-1	TRBJ2-7	ASSAPEQGAYEQY
TRBD2	TRBV6-5	-	ASSPGLAAEQY
-	TRBV4-3	TRBJ2-1	ASSQEGGLVYNEQF
TRBD1	TRBV27	TRBJ2-7	ASSPRTGGGYEQY
TRBD1	TRBV13	TRBJ2-7	ASSLRDRRD
TRBD2	TRBV29-1	TRBJ2-1	SVVGTSGGRGNEQF
-	TRBV7-2	TRBJ2-1	ASSLPGSYNEQF